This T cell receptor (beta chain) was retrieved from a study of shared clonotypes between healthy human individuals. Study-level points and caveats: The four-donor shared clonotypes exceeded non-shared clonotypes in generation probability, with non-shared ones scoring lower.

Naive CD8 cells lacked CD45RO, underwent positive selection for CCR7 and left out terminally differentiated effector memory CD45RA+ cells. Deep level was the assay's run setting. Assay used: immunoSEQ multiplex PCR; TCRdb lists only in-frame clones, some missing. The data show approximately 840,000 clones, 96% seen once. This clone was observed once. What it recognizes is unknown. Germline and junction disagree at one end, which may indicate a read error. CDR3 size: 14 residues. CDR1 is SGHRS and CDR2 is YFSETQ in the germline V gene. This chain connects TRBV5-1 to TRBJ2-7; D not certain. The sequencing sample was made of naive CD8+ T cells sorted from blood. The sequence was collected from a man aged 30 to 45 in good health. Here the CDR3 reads CASSFGTDSYERYF. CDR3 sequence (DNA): TGCGCCAGCAGCTTCGGAACAGACTCCTACGAGCGGTACTTC. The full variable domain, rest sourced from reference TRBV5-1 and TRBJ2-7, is KAGVTQTPRYLIKTRGQQVTLSCSPISGHRSVSWYQQTPGQGLQFLFEYFSETQRNKGNFPGRFSGRQFSNSRSEMNVSTLELGDSALYLCASSFGTDSYERYFGPGTRLTVT.